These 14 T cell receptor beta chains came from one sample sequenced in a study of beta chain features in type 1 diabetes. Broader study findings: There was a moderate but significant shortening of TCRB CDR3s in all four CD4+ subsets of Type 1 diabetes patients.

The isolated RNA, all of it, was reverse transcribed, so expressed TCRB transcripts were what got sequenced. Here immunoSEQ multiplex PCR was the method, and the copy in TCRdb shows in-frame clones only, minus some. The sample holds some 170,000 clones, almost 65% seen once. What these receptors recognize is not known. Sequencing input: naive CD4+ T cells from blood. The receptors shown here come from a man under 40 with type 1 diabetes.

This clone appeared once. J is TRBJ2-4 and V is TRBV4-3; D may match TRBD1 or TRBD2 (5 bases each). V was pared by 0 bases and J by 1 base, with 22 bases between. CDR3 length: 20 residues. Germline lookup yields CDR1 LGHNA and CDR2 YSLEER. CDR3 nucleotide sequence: TGCGCCAGCAGCCAAGATTCGGGACGAGGAGTTTTTTCGGCCAAAAACATTCAGTACTTC. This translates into CASSQDSGRGVFSAKNIQYF.

The chain's CDR3 is CAISESLGGSYNSPLHF. CDR3 nucleotide sequence: TGTGCCATCAGTGAGTCGCTCGGCGGCTCCTATAATTCACCCCTCCACTTT. The J gene is TRBJ1-6, the V gene TRBV10-3; D uncertain. Germline V CDR1 and CDR2: ENHRY, SYGVKD. This CDR3 is built from 17 residues. V lost 0 bases and J 0 bases, leaving 9 bases between the germline ends.

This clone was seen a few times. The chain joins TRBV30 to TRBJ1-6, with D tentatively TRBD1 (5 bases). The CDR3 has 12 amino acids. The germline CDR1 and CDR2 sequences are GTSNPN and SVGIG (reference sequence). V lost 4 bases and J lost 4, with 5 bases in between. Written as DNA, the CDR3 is TGTGCCTGGACAGGGTATAATTCACCCCTCCACTTT. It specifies CAWTGYNSPLHF. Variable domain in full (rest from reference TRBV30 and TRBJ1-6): SQTIHQWPATLVQPVGSPLSLECTVEGTSNPNLYWYRQAAGRGLQLLFYSVGIGQISSEVPQNLSASRPQDRQFILSSKKLLLSDSGFYLCAWTGYNSPLHFGNGTRLTVT.

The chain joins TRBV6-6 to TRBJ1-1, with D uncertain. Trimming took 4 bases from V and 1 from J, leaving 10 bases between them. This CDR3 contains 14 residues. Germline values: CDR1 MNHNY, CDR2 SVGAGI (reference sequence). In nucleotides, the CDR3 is TGTGCCAGCAGTTCCAGGACGGGGAACACTGAAGCTTTCTTT. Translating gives CASSSRTGNTEAFF.

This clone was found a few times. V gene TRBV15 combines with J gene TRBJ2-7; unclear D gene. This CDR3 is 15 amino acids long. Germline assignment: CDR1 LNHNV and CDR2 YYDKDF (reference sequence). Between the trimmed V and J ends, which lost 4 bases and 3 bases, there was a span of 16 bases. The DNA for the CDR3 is TGTGCCACCAGCACCCAAGCCGTGATATGCTACGAGCAGTACTTC. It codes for CATSTQAVICYEQYF.

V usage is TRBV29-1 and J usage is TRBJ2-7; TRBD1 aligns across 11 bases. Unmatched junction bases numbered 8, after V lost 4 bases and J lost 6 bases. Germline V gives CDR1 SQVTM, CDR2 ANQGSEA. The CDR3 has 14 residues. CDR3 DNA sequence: TGCAGCGTTGGAGAAGGGACAGGGGGTCCCGAGCAGTACTTC. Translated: CSVGEGTGGPEQYF.

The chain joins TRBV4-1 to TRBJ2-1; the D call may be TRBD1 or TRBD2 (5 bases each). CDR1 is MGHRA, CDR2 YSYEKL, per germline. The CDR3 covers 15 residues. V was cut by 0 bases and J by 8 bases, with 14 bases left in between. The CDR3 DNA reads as TGCGCCAGCAGCCAAGAGGGGGTAATGTACGATGAGCAGTTCTTC. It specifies CASSQEGVMYDEQFF.

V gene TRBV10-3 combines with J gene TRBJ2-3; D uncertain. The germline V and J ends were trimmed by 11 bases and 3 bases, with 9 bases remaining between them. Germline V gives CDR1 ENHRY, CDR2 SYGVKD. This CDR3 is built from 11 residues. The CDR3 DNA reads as TGTGCCTCCTCCTGGACAGATACGCAGTATTTT. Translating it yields CASSWTDTQYF.

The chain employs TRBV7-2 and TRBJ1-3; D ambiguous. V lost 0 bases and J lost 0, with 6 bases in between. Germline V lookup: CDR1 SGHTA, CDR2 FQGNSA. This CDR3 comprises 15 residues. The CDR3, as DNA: TGTGCCAGCAGCTTAGCCCACGGCTCTGGAAACACCATATATTTT. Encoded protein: CASSLAHGSGNTIYF.

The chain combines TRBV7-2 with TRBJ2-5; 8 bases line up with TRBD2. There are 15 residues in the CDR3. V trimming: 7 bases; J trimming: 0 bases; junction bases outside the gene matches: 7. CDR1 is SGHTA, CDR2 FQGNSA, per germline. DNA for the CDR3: TGTGCCAGCAATTTAGCGGGGATCAACCAAGAGACCCAGTACTTC. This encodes CASNLAGINQETQYF.

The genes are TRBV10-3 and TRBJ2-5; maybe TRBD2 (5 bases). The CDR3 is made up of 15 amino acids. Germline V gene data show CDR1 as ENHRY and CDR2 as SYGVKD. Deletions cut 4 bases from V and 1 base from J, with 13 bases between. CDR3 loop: CAISVVRVPQETQYF. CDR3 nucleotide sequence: TGTGCCATCAGTGTTGTGAGGGTACCCCAAGAGACCCAGTACTTC.

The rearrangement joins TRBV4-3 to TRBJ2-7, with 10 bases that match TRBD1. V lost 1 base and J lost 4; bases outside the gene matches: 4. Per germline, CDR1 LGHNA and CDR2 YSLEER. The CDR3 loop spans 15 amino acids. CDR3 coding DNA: TGCGCCAGCAGCCAAGTAGACAGGGGGCCATACGAGCAGTACTTC. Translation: CASSQVDRGPYEQYF.

CDR3 in amino acids: CASSQQGASTDTQYF. The CDR3 DNA reads TGTGCCAGCTCGCAGCAGGGCGCAAGCACAGATACGCAGTATTTT. The V call is TRBV18, the J call TRBJ2-3, with TRBD1 as a possible D gene (5 bases). The ends were cut back, 6 bases at V and 0 bases at J, with 13 bases in the middle. Germline V CDR1 and CDR2: KGHSH, LQKENI. This CDR3 comprises 15 residues.

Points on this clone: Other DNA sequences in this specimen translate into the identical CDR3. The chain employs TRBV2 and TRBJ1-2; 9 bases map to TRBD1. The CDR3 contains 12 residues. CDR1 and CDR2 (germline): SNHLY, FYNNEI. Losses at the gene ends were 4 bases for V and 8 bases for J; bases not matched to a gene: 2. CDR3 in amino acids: CASSGQGEGYTF. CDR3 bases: TGTGCCAGCAGTGGACAGGGGGAAGGCTACACCTTC.